What follows is one T cell receptor beta chain and its context. The germline CDR1 and CDR2 sequences are LNHDA and SQIVND (reference sequence). Between the trimmed V and J ends, which lost 0 bases and 3 bases, there was a span of 20 bases. This CDR3 contains 18 residues. The data originate from a study of blood T cell repertoires in COVID-19. The overall study: The samples span acute and convalescent COVID-19 from the United States, Italy and Spain. Sample material is recorded as cDNA or gDNA derived from T cells, B-cell-depleted T cells, or PBMCs.

Authors' data handling: Amplification with reference gene primers provided the estimates of nucleated cell counts. TCRdb's table, derived via immunoSEQ multiplex PCR, lists solely in-frame clones and lacks some. D and trimming come from the DNA, and the V and J calls and clone size come from that table. The data show 76,000 or so clones, roughly nine tenths seen once. The source material was peripheral blood. The chain recombines TRBV19 with TRBJ1-1, with D possibly being TRBD1 (5 bases). The source of this sequence is an older man in a cohort sampled during active COVID-19. The CDR3 DNA sequence: TGTGCCAGTAGTATAGAGGGGCAGAACCTTGGGATTTACACTGAAGCTTTCTTT. It is translated as CASSIEGQNLGIYTEAFF.